These T cell receptor beta chains were read from a single sample in a study of T cell responses to AZD1222 COVID-19 vaccine. Assay used: immunoSEQ multiplex PCR; TCRdb lists only in-frame clones, some missing. This table holds about 100,000 clones, approximately 89% found once. The sequenced sample was peripheral blood, obtained on day 0 of MenACWY control vaccination. These receptors were taken from an adult in good health. Each CDR3 is given with its conserved first and last residue. D genes are given only for firm matches. Clone size appears in some rows only: once, few, many, or a class for an expanded clone.

clone size: .
D gene: TRBD2
V gene: TRBV5-1
J gene: TRBJ2-7
CDR3 protein: CASRPTSGLYEQYF
CDR3 DNA: TGCGCCAGCAGACCGACTAGCGGGTTGTACGAGCAGTACTTC

clone size: .
D gene: .
V gene: TRBV6-2/TRBV6-3
J gene: TRBJ2-1
CDR3 protein: CASSASESSYNEQFF
CDR3 DNA: TGTGCCAGCAGTGCCAGCGAGAGCTCCTACAATGAGCAGTTCTTC

clone size: .
D gene: TRBD1
V gene: TRBV14
J gene: TRBJ2-1
CDR3 protein: CASSQDSGQGNNEQFF
CDR3 DNA: TGTGCCAGCAGCCAAGATTCGGGACAGGGTAACAATGAGCAGTTCTTC

clone size: few
D gene: .
V gene: TRBV11-2
J gene: TRBJ1-3
CDR3 protein: CASTTPSVFTSGNTIYF
CDR3 DNA: TGTGCCAGCACCACCCCGTCGGTCTTTACCTCTGGAAACACCATATATTTT

clone size: .
D gene: TRBD1
V gene: TRBV5-1
J gene: TRBJ2-4
CDR3 protein: CASSLSPGTARAKNIQYF
CDR3 DNA: TGCGCCAGCAGCTTGAGCCCGGGGACAGCAAGGGCCAAAAACATTCAGTACTTC

clone size: .
D gene: .
V gene: TRBV11-2
J gene: TRBJ1-2
CDR3 protein: CASSRTDNYGYTF
CDR3 DNA: TGTGCCAGCAGCCGAACAGATAACTATGGCTACACCTTC

clone size: .
D gene: TRBD1
V gene: TRBV4-2
J gene: TRBJ2-5
CDR3 protein: CASSQGTGSGETQYF
CDR3 DNA: TGTGCCAGCAGCCAAGGGACAGGGTCCGGGGAGACCCAGTACTTC

clone size: .
D gene: TRBD1
V gene: TRBV7-9
J gene: TRBJ1-2
CDR3 protein: CASSLGDRGIGYTF
CDR3 DNA: TGTGCCAGCAGCTTGGGGGACAGGGGAATCGGCTACACCTTC

clone size: .
D gene: TRBD2
V gene: TRBV11-3
J gene: TRBJ2-1
CDR3 protein: CASSFQLAVVNEQFF
CDR3 DNA: TGTGCCAGCAGCTTCCAGCTAGCGGTAGTGAATGAGCAGTTCTTC

clone size: .
D gene: .
V gene: TRBV5-1
J gene: TRBJ1-2
CDR3 protein: CASSPYGVGYGYTF
CDR3 DNA: TGCGCCAGCAGCCCTTATGGGGTAGGCTATGGCTACACCTTC

clone size: .
D gene: .
V gene: TRBV9
J gene: TRBJ2-5
CDR3 protein: CASSVGLGGQETQYF
CDR3 DNA: TGTGCCAGCAGCGTAGGACTAGGGGGGCAAGAGACCCAGTACTTC

clone size: .
D gene: TRBD2
V gene: TRBV28
J gene: TRBJ2-2
CDR3 protein: CASSSPRGLAGTGELFF
CDR3 DNA: TGTGCCAGCAGTTCTCCCCGGGGACTAGCGGGAACCGGGGAGCTGTTTTTT

clone size: .
D gene: .
V gene: TRBV7-9
J gene: TRBJ1-5
CDR3 protein: CASSLVGETVSNQPQHF
CDR3 DNA: TGTGCCAGCAGCTTAGTAGGGGAGACCGTGAGCAATCAGCCCCAGCATTTT

clone size: .
D gene: .
V gene: TRBV6-6
J gene: TRBJ1-2
CDR3 protein: CASRGNYGYTF
CDR3 DNA: TGTGCCAGCAGGGGGAACTATGGCTACACCTTC

clone size: .
D gene: .
V gene: TRBV28
J gene: TRBJ2-2
CDR3 protein: CASSLGQPQTGELFF
CDR3 DNA: TGTGCCAGCAGTTTAGGACAGCCCCAAACCGGGGAGCTGTTTTTT

clone size: .
D gene: .
V gene: TRBV18
J gene: TRBJ2-2
CDR3 protein: CASSSEGSGELFF
CDR3 DNA: TGTGCCAGCTCATCCGAGGGGAGCGGGGAGCTGTTTTTT

clone size: .
D gene: .
V gene: TRBV3-1/TRBV3-2
J gene: TRBJ2-7
CDR3 protein: CASSQESPSLEQYF
CDR3 DNA: TGTGCCAGCAGCCAAGAATCCCCGTCCCTCGAGCAGTACTTC

clone size: .
D gene: .
V gene: TRBV20-1
J gene: TRBJ1-1
CDR3 protein: CSASKGRNTEAFF
CDR3 DNA: TGCAGTGCTAGTAAAGGGCGGAACACTGAAGCTTTCTTT

clone size: .
D gene: .
V gene: TRBV4-3
J gene: TRBJ2-2
CDR3 protein: CASSQETRMHGELFF
CDR3 DNA: TGCGCCAGCAGCCAAGAGACCAGGATGCACGGGGAGCTGTTTTTT

clone size: .
D gene: .
V gene: TRBV4-2
J gene: TRBJ2-4
CDR3 protein: CASSQHAEPSDIQYF
CDR3 DNA: TGTGCCAGCAGCCAACACGCCGAGCCCTCGGACATTCAGTACTTC

clone size: .
D gene: .
V gene: TRBV28
J gene: TRBJ2-7
CDR3 protein: CASSFVGYEQYF
CDR3 DNA: TGTGCCAGCAGTTTTGTAGGGTACGAGCAGTACTTC

clone size: once
D gene: TRBD2
V gene: TRBV28
J gene: TRBJ2-5
CDR3 protein: CASSLGSSGAGRETQYF
CDR3 DNA: TGTGCCAGCAGTTTGGGGTCTAGCGGAGCGGGGAGGGAGACCCAGTACTTC

clone size: .
D gene: TRBD1
V gene: TRBV2
J gene: TRBJ1-2
CDR3 protein: CASSRGQEDGYTF
CDR3 DNA: TGTGCCAGCAGCCGTGGACAGGAGGATGGCTACACCTTC

clone size: .
D gene: .
V gene: TRBV29-1
J gene: TRBJ2-3
CDR3 protein: CSAAGYKADTQYF
CDR3 DNA: TGCAGCGCCGCGGGGTATAAGGCAGATACGCAGTATTTT

clone size: .
D gene: .
V gene: TRBV21-1
J gene: TRBJ2-6
CDR3 protein: CASSWRTGFFTGANVLTF
CDR3 DNA: TGTGCCAGCAGTTGGCGGACAGGGTTCTTCACTGGGGCCAACGTCCTGACTTTC

clone size: .
D gene: .
V gene: TRBV4-3
J gene: TRBJ1-4
CDR3 protein: CASSQRGTLREKLFF
CDR3 DNA: TGCGCCAGCAGCCAGAGAGGGACTCTCAGGGAAAAACTGTTTTTT

clone size: .
D gene: TRBD1
V gene: TRBV29-1
J gene: TRBJ1-2
CDR3 protein: CSVEEAGGAYGYTF
CDR3 DNA: TGCAGCGTTGAAGAAGCAGGGGGCGCGTATGGCTACACCTTC

clone size: .
D gene: .
V gene: TRBV4-3
J gene: TRBJ1-3
CDR3 protein: CASSQDPPRNDGSSGNTIYF
CDR3 DNA: TGCGCCAGCAGCCAAGATCCCCCCAGGAATGATGGGAGCTCTGGAAACACCATATATTTT

clone size: few
D gene: TRBD1
V gene: TRBV19
J gene: TRBJ2-7
CDR3 protein: CAQGQGSYEQYF
CDR3 DNA: TGTGCCCAGGGACAGGGCTCCTACGAGCAGTACTTC

clone size: .
D gene: TRBD2
V gene: TRBV6-5
J gene: TRBJ2-1
CDR3 protein: CASRGTSASYNEQFF
CDR3 DNA: TGTGCCAGCAGGGGGACTAGCGCCTCCTACAATGAGCAGTTCTTC

clone size: few
D gene: TRBD2
V gene: TRBV19
J gene: TRBJ2-7
CDR3 protein: CASSRDYQSSYEQYF
CDR3 DNA: TGTGCCAGTAGTAGGGACTACCAGAGCTCCTACGAGCAGTACTTC

clone size: .
D gene: .
V gene: TRBV4-3
J gene: TRBJ2-3
CDR3 protein: CASSQGARRASLMADTQYF
CDR3 DNA: TGCGCCAGCAGCCAAGGGGCTCGGAGAGCTAGTCTTATGGCAGATACGCAGTATTTT

clone size: .
D gene: .
V gene: TRBV28
J gene: TRBJ2-1
CDR3 protein: CASSFVVNEQFF
CDR3 DNA: TGTGCCAGCAGTTTCGTAGTTAATGAGCAGTTCTTC

clone size: .
D gene: TRBD1
V gene: TRBV19
J gene: TRBJ1-2
CDR3 protein: CASSIPGGQDYGYTF
CDR3 DNA: TGTGCCAGTAGTATCCCAGGGGGTCAGGACTATGGCTACACCTTC

clone size: .
D gene: .
V gene: TRBV7-2
J gene: TRBJ2-7
CDR3 protein: CASSLLHSYEQYF
CDR3 DNA: TGTGCCAGCAGCTTACTGCACTCCTACGAGCAGTACTTC

clone size: once
D gene: TRBD2
V gene: TRBV2
J gene: TRBJ2-1
CDR3 protein: CASSPGTSGGQIDNEQFF
CDR3 DNA: TGTGCCAGCAGTCCCGGGACTAGCGGGGGGCAGATCGACAATGAGCAGTTCTTC

clone size: once
D gene: .
V gene: TRBV30
J gene: TRBJ2-5
CDR3 protein: CAWETRILETQYF
CDR3 DNA: TGTGCCTGGGAAACTAGGATTCTAGAGACCCAGTACTTC

clone size: .
D gene: TRBD2
V gene: TRBV18
J gene: TRBJ2-7
CDR3 protein: CASSPRESEEQYF
CDR3 DNA: TGTGCCAGCTCACCGCGGGAGTCTGAAGAGCAGTACTTC

clone size: .
D gene: TRBD1
V gene: TRBV12-3/TRBV12-4
J gene: TRBJ1-1
CDR3 protein: CASTRQGFTEAFF
CDR3 DNA: TGTGCCAGCACTAGACAGGGATTCACTGAAGCTTTCTTT

clone size: .
D gene: TRBD1
V gene: TRBV30
J gene: TRBJ1-6
CDR3 protein: CAWGDRANSPLHF
CDR3 DNA: TGTGCCTGGGGGGACAGGGCAAATTCACCCCTCCACTTT

clone size: .
D gene: TRBD2
V gene: TRBV5-1
J gene: TRBJ2-5
CDR3 protein: CASSFFLGLAGGETQYF
CDR3 DNA: TGCGCCAGCAGCTTTTTTCTGGGACTAGCGGGAGGGGAGACCCAGTACTTC

clone size: .
D gene: TRBD1
V gene: TRBV7-9
J gene: TRBJ1-2
CDR3 protein: CASSQPTGSFSGYTF
CDR3 DNA: TGTGCCAGCAGCCAACCGACAGGGTCCTTTAGCGGCTACACCTTC

clone size: .
D gene: .
V gene: TRBV3-1/TRBV3-2
J gene: TRBJ1-5
CDR3 protein: CASSQEGGSSNQPQHF
CDR3 DNA: TGTGCCAGCAGCCAAGAGGGAGGGTCTAGCAATCAGCCCCAGCATTTT

clone size: .
D gene: .
V gene: TRBV7-2
J gene: TRBJ2-1
CDR3 protein: CASRQGGAGGSEQFF
CDR3 DNA: TGTGCCAGCCGACAGGGAGGGGCTGGGGGGAGTGAGCAGTTCTTC

clone size: .
D gene: .
V gene: TRBV12-3/TRBV12-4
J gene: TRBJ2-1
CDR3 protein: CASSTGPYNEQFF
CDR3 DNA: TGTGCCAGCAGTACAGGGCCTTACAATGAGCAGTTCTTC

clone size: once
D gene: TRBD1
V gene: TRBV5-8
J gene: TRBJ2-3
CDR3 protein: CASRRRTGSTDTQYF
CDR3 DNA: TGTGCCAGCAGAAGGAGGACAGGGAGCACAGATACGCAGTATTTT